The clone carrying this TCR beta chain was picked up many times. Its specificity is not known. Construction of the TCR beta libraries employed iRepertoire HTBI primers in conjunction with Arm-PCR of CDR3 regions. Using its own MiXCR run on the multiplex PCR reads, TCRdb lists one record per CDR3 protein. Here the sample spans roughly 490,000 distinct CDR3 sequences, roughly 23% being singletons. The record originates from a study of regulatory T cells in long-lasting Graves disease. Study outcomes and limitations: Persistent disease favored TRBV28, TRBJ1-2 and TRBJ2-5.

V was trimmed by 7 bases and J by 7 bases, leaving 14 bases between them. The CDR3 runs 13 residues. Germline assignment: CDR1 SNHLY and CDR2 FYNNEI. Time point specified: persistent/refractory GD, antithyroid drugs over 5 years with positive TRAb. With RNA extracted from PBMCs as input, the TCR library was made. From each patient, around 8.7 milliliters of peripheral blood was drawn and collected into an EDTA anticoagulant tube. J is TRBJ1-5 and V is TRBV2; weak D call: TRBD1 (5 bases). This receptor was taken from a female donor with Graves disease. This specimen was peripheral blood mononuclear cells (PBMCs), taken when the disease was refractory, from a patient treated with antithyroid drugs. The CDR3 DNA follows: TGTGCCAGCACCCAGGAGGGGAGGCAGCCCCAGCATTTT. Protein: CASTQEGRQPQHF.